The 17 T cell receptor beta chains in this list originate from one sample, sequenced in a study of PD-L1 blockade in urothelial cancer. Repertoires were generated with immunoSEQ multiplex PCR, while TCRdb's copy carries only in-frame clones and drops some. The table has 40,000 to 55,000 clones, about 88% seen once. The time point denotes: peripheral blood 6 weeks after treatment start. Sequencing used PBMCs, obtained around atezolizumab (anti-PD-L1) treatment. The receptors were gathered from a man aged 60 to 69 with urothelial cancer.

The CDR3 loop reads CASSLGWGQNLAGETQYF. CDR3 DNA: TGTGCCAGCAGCTTAGGGTGGGGACAAAATCTGGCCGGGGAGACCCAGTACTTC. The chain recombines TRBV7-9 with TRBJ2-5; D perhaps matches TRBD1 (6 bases). V lost 1 base, J lost 5 bases, and 23 bases lay in between. This CDR3 is 18 amino acids long. CDR1 SEHNR and CDR2 FQNEAQ come from the germline V gene (reference sequence).

This clone was seen a handful of times. The rearrangement links TRBV7-9 to TRBJ1-4; D might be TRBD1 (6 bases). Germline V gives CDR1 SEHNR, CDR2 FQNEAQ (reference sequence). The CDR3 has 13 amino acids. Trimming took off 7 bases at V and 8 bases at J, with 14 bases between the two ends. CDR3 protein: CASNRARREKLFF. DNA of the CDR3: TGTGCCAGCAACAGGGCCAGGAGAGAAAAACTGTTTTTT.

This clone was seen more than once but under ten times. The J gene is TRBJ2-7, the V gene TRBV18; the D gene is possibly TRBD2 (6 bases). Trimming pared 4 bases from V and 0 bases from J, leaving 13 bases between. Germline loops: CDR1 KGHSH, CDR2 LQKENI. The CDR3 spans 15 residues. DNA for the CDR3: TGTGCCAGCTCACAGGCCGGCGGGGTCTCCTACGAGCAGTACTTC. It yields the protein CASSQAGGVSYEQYF.

The rearrangement links TRBV29-1 to TRBJ2-5, with 8 nucleotides matching TRBD1. The germline CDR1 and CDR2 sequences are SQVTM and ANQGSEA. The V gene end was trimmed by 3 bases and the J gene end by 6 bases; junction bases not matched to a gene: 6. This CDR3 is built from 13 residues. CDR3 residues: CSVDDRGLKTQYF. CDR3 DNA: TGCAGCGTTGATGACAGGGGTCTAAAGACCCAGTACTTC.

As concerns this clone: Within the sample, other DNA sequences also encode this same CDR3. V usage is TRBV9 and J usage is TRBJ2-5, with 8 bases that match TRBD2. The V gene's germline CDR1 is SGDLS and CDR2 YYNGEE. This CDR3 is built from 15 residues. V shed 0 bases and J 4 bases; nucleotides not matched to a gene: 5. The CDR3 region is CASSVGSLAGETQYF. CDR3 nucleotides: TGTGCCAGCAGCGTAGGTTCCCTAGCGGGAGAGACCCAGTACTTC.

The chain carries TRBV11-2 and TRBJ2-7, with 7 bases lining up with TRBD1. Losses at the gene ends were 1 base for V and 4 bases for J; bases not matched to a gene: 7. The CDR3 is 15 amino acids. Per the germline V gene, CDR1 is SGHAT and CDR2 is FQNNGV. CDR3 region: CASSLARDSLYEQYF. The CDR3 DNA is TGTGCCAGCAGCTTAGCACGGGACAGTTTATACGAGCAGTACTTC.

The chain carries TRBV4-3 and TRBJ2-7; TRBD2 matches 10 bases. The germline gives CDR1 LGHNA, CDR2 YSLEER. This CDR3 has 15 residues. Germline trimming cut 4 bases from V and 2 bases from J; bases unmatched to any gene: 5. The chain's CDR3 is CASSPGTSVAYEQYF. DNA for the CDR3: TGCGCCAGCAGCCCGGGGACTAGCGTTGCCTACGAGCAGTACTTC.

This chain connects TRBV4-3 to TRBJ2-5, with D possibly matching TRBD2 (6 bases). The germline gives CDR1 LGHNA, CDR2 YSLEER. This CDR3 is built from 16 residues. The germline V and J ends were trimmed by 1 base and 3 bases, with 15 bases remaining between them. The CDR3 sequence is CASSQASGTPEETQYF. The CDR3 DNA sequence: TGCGCCAGCAGCCAAGCCTCCGGGACTCCGGAAGAGACCCAGTACTTC.

The chain carries TRBV9 and TRBJ1-3; D is unresolved. V lost 4 bases and J 0 bases, leaving 14 bases between the germline ends. This CDR3 spans 16 amino acids. Germline loops: CDR1 SGDLS, CDR2 YYNGEE. CDR3 sequence reads: CASSPDGLLSGNTIYF. The DNA for the CDR3 is TGTGCCAGCAGCCCAGATGGACTGCTCTCTGGAAACACCATATATTTT.

The chain combines TRBV5-1 with TRBJ2-3; D ambiguous. The CDR3 covers 15 residues. Trimming shortened V by 0 bases and J by 2 bases, and 10 bases separated the two germline ends. Germline CDR1 is SGHRS and CDR2 is YFSETQ. CDR3 bases: TGCGCCAGCAGCTTGGGACGGAGTAACACAGATACGCAGTATTTT. Residues: CASSLGRSNTDTQYF.

V and J are TRBV6-1 and TRBJ2-5; the match to TRBD1 covers 8 bases. CDR1 is MNHNS, CDR2 SASEGT, per germline. The CDR3 contains 13 residues. V dropped 7 bases and J dropped 4; count of bases not matched to a gene: 5. CDR3 region: CASKAGGVETQYF. The CDR3 region has the DNA TGTGCCAGCAAGGCAGGGGGCGTAGAGACCCAGTACTTC.

This chain uses TRBV6-5 with TRBJ2-5; possible D gene TRBD2, 6 bases. Per the germline V gene, CDR1 is MNHEY and CDR2 is SVGAGI. This CDR3 comprises 12 residues. Trimming took 4 bases from V and 5 from J, leaving 8 bases between them. The CDR3 sequence: CASSSGLETQYF. The CDR3 DNA reads TGTGCCAGCAGTTCGGGACTCGAGACCCAGTACTTC.

This chain uses TRBV6-1 with TRBJ2-1, with D maybe TRBD1 (5 bases). The CDR3 spans 12 residues. Looked up from germline, CDR1 is MNHNS and CDR2 is SASEGT. V lost 10 bases and J lost 3, with 10 bases in between. CDR3 nucleotide sequence: TGTGCCATCGACAGTTTCTACAATGAGCAGTTCTTC. It is translated as CAIDSFYNEQFF.

The chain joins TRBV7-2 to TRBJ2-7; possible D gene TRBD1, 5 bases. Trimming left V 5 bases short and J 3 bases short, with 17 bases between. The CDR3 sequence is 15 residues long. Germline V lookup: CDR1 SGHTA, CDR2 FQGNSA. The CDR3: CASSPRARAGYEQYF. The CDR3 nucleotides are TGTGCCAGCAGCCCCAGGGCCCGGGCTGGCTACGAGCAGTACTTC.

This clone was seen just once. The chain is built from TRBV7-2 and TRBJ1-1; the match to TRBD1 covers 8 bases. The V and J ends lost 0 bases and 4 bases, in that order; junction bases with no gene match: 1. This CDR3 has 14 amino acids. Germline V gene lookup returns CDR1 SGHTA and CDR2 FQGNSA. The DNA of the CDR3 is TGTGCCAGCAGCTTAGCACAGGGGGGCACTGAAGCTTTCTTT. Residues: CASSLAQGGTEAFF.

The J gene is TRBJ2-1, the V gene TRBV10-3; maybe TRBD1 (5 bases). CDR3 size: 12 residues. CDR1 ENHRY and CDR2 SYGVKD come from the germline V gene. V was cut by 4 bases and J by 9 bases, with 10 bases left in between. CDR3: CAISGSGSEQFF. The CDR3 region has the DNA TGTGCCATCAGTGGCTCAGGGTCTGAGCAGTTCTTC.

The V gene is TRBV7-2, the J gene TRBJ2-7; TRBD1 agrees at 7 bases. The CDR3 loop spans 13 amino acids. V was clipped by 6 bases and J by 0 bases; unmatched bases: 2. Germline-derived CDR1 and CDR2 are SGHTA and FQGNSA. The CDR3 region has the DNA TGTGCCAGCAGACAGGGGAGCTCCTACGAGCAGTACTTC. As protein: CASRQGSSYEQYF.